This entry features one T cell receptor (beta chain) sequence. Its antigen is currently unknown. This specimen belongs to a study of OX40 agonist ivuxolimab in advanced cancers. Produced via immunoSEQ multiplex PCR; TCRdb's table is partial and in-frame only. The sample contains about 79,000 clones, about nine tenths of which appear only once. Trimming removed 1 base from V and 7 bases from J; junction bases left unmatched: 5. CDR3 length: 16 residues. Germline V lookup: CDR1 SGHKS, CDR2 YYEKEE (reference sequence). Overall study results and limits: With doses of 0.1-3.0 mg/kg, partial responders showed among the lowest clonal expansion.

The sequencing used CD4+ or CD8+ T cells sorted from blood, collected in a trial of the OX40 agonist ivuxolimab. The V gene is TRBV5-5, the J gene TRBJ2-2; the match to TRBD2 covers 12 bases. The sequence was obtained from an adult with an advanced solid tumor such as melanoma, head and neck, liver or kidney cancer. The CDR3 bases are TGTGCCAGCAGCTTGAGACTAGCGGGAGTGGTCGGGGAGCTGTTTTTT. This encodes CASSLRLAGVVGELFF.